These 13 T cell receptor beta chains were all obtained from the same sample, sequenced in a study of shared clonotypes between healthy human individuals. Assay: immunoSEQ multiplex PCR; the TCRdb copy retains only in-frame clones and omits some. Of 2 million to 2.5 million clones listed, about 92% were seen once; the top ten hold 1.5% to 2%. The naive CD8 population came from CD45RO-negative cells selected for CCR7, without terminally differentiated effector memory CD45RA+ cells. The sequenced sample consisted of naive CD8+ T cells from PBMCs. All receptors derive from a man between 18 and 29 years old in good health. Some clones in this sample may be carry-over from other donors' samples.

Turning to this clone: The sample holds other DNA sequences that translate to the same CDR3. J is TRBJ1-1 and V is TRBV27, with D possibly matching TRBD1 (5 bases). This CDR3 spans 14 amino acids. Germline CDR1 and CDR2: MNHEY and SMNVEV (reference sequence). The V gene lost 3 bases and the J gene lost 1 base, with 9 bases spanning the gap. CDR3 in DNA: TGTGCCAGCAGTTTGTTAGGGGCGAACACTGAAGCTTTCTTT. This gives the protein CASSLLGANTEAFF.

This chain connects TRBV27 to TRBJ2-7; D is possibly TRBD2 (5 bases). The V and J ends lost 6 bases and 3 bases respectively, with 15 bases between them. CDR3 size: 14 residues. Germline V lookup: CDR1 MNHEY, CDR2 SMNVEV (reference sequence). In nucleotides, the CDR3 is TGTGCCAGCAGCCGAGTCGGGGTTCTCTACGAGCAGTACTTC. Its protein is CASSRVGVLYEQYF.

DNA of the CDR3: TGTGCCAGCAGCTCGGACACAAAGCCCTACGAGCAGTACTTC. Translating it yields CASSSDTKPYEQYF. The chain carries TRBV7-9 and TRBJ2-7; the D gene is possibly TRBD1 (5 bases). The V end lost 4 bases, the J end lost 2 bases, and 12 bases lay between the germline ends. CDR3 length: 14 residues. Germline V lookup: CDR1 SEHNR, CDR2 FQNEAQ (reference sequence).

The chain has TRBV29-1 and TRBJ2-3; no clear D gene. CDR1 is SQVTM and CDR2 is ANQGSEA in the germline V gene. This CDR3 has 13 amino acids. Trimming left V 4 bases short and J 0 bases short, with 8 bases between. The CDR3 DNA follows: TGCAGCGTTGGCGCGGCTAGCACAGATACGCAGTATTTT. Protein sequence: CSVGAASTDTQYF.

The gene calls are TRBV6-1 and TRBJ2-7; the D is unclear. This CDR3 is built from 13 residues. In germline, CDR1 is MNHNS, CDR2 SASEGT. V was pared by 7 bases and J by 4 bases, with 14 bases between. The CDR3 DNA is TGTGCCAGCAAGGCCGGGCCACCTTACGAGCAGTACTTC. It codes for CASKAGPPYEQYF.

The chain couples TRBV27 to TRBJ2-6; D unclear. The CDR3 runs to 15 residues. With 6 bases removed from V and 1 base from J, the gap between germline ends came to 10 bases. The germline V gene encodes CDR1 MNHEY and CDR2 SMNVEV (reference sequence). CDR3 sequence: CASRTYASGANVLTF. CDR3 DNA sequence: TGTGCCAGCAGGACCTACGCGTCTGGGGCCAACGTCCTGACTTTC.

The gene calls are TRBV7-6 and TRBJ2-2, with 12 bases aligning to TRBD2. CDR3 length: 15 residues. CDR1 and CDR2 from the germline V gene are SGHVS and FNYEAQ. V shed 5 bases and J 8 bases; nucleotides not matched to a gene: 6. In DNA, the CDR3 is TGTGCCAGCAGCCCCCTAGCGGGAGGGCCAGGGGAGCTGTTTTTT. This codes for CASSPLAGGPGELFF.

V usage is TRBV6-5 and J usage is TRBJ2-1; D is perhaps TRBD2 (6 bases). Germline values: CDR1 MNHEY, CDR2 SVGAGI. The CDR3 sequence is 15 residues long. Trimming took 10 bases from V and 4 from J, leaving 20 bases between them. The chain's CDR3 is CATRTPREAYNEQFF. The CDR3 nucleotides are TGTGCCACCCGGACGCCCAGGGAGGCTTACAATGAGCAGTTCTTC.

This chain links TRBV5-3 with TRBJ2-1; 13 bases fit TRBD2. TRBV5-3 falls under the ORF class, with uncertain function. J lost 12 bases, V lost 0 bases, and 15 bases had no gene match. This CDR3 region has 18 residues. Here the CDR3 reads CARSLETSGRAGRLGQFF. The DNA for the CDR3 is TGTGCCAGAAGCTTGGAAACTAGCGGGAGGGCCGGTCGTTTAGGGCAGTTCTTC.

The rearrangement joins TRBV6-5 to TRBJ1-1, with a tentative D call TRBD1 (6 bases). Trimming took off 5 bases at V and 5 bases at J, with 12 bases between the two ends. Germline CDR1 MNHEY, CDR2 SVGAGI. The CDR3 totals 13 residues. The chain's CDR3 is CASSPGDRTEAFF. In DNA form, the CDR3 reads TGTGCCAGCAGTCCAGGGGATAGGACTGAAGCTTTCTTT.

This clone was found many times. Other DNA sequences within the sample encode an identical CDR3. The V call is TRBV9, the J call TRBJ2-3; D gene ambiguous. The CDR3 spans 10 residues. The V and J ends lost 3 bases and 5 bases respectively, with 1 base between them. The V gene's germline CDR1 is SGDLS and CDR2 YYNGEE. For the CDR3, the DNA is TGTGCCAGCAGCGGAGATACGCAGTATTTT. This gives the protein CASSGDTQYF.

The rearrangement uses TRBV11-3 and TRBJ2-7; possibly TRBD1 or TRBD2 for D (5 bases each). The CDR3 covers 17 residues. Germline assignment: CDR1 SGHNT and CDR2 YENEEA. With 2 bases removed from V and 6 bases from J, the gap between germline ends came to 23 bases. The CDR3 reads CASSLPGPRRFHFEQYF. As DNA, the CDR3 is TGTGCCAGCAGCTTACCGGGACCAAGGAGGTTTCATTTCGAGCAGTACTTC.

Here the CDR3 DNA reads TGTGCCAGCAGCTTAGAGCGACAGGGCGTGACAGATACGCAGTATTTT. It yields the protein CASSLERQGVTDTQYF. V gene TRBV11-2 combines with J gene TRBJ2-3; TRBD1 matches 7 bases. CDR1 is SGHAT and CDR2 is FQNNGV in the germline V gene. Unmatched junction bases numbered 6, after V lost 0 bases and J lost 3 bases. There are 16 residues in the CDR3.